The 8 T cell receptor beta chains below come from one sample, sequenced in a study of beta chain features in type 1 diabetes. TCRB transcripts that were expressed got sequenced, as all of the isolated RNA had been reverse transcribed. Sequencing used immunoSEQ multiplex PCR; TCRdb keeps in-frame clones, though not all of them. Of 400,000 to 500,000 clones listed, approximately 15% were seen once; the top ten hold around 0.039%. The sequencing input was naive CD4+ T cells from blood. The origin of the receptors is a man aged 25-45 years in good health.

The sample holds a few counts of this clone. The CDR3 DNA reads TGTGCCAGCAGCTTACATCCCCTAGCGCAAGCCAAAAACATTCAGTACTTC. This codes for CASSLHPLAQAKNIQYF. The J gene is TRBJ2-4, the V gene TRBV7-9; TRBD2 is a possible D gene (6 bases). The CDR3 runs to 17 residues. V was cut by 2 bases and J by 0 bases, with 14 bases left in between. CDR1 and CDR2 from the germline V gene are SEHNR and FQNEAQ (reference sequence).

This clone has more than one count but fewer than ten. V usage is TRBV2 and J usage is TRBJ2-3; 10 bases match TRBD2. The germline V gene has CDR1 SNHLY and CDR2 FYNNEI. V gave up 3 bases and J gave up 2 bases; unmatched junction bases: 2. This CDR3 spans 15 amino acids. The CDR3 sequence is CASSELAGATDTQYF. The CDR3 DNA reads as TGTGCCAGCAGTGAGCTAGCGGGGGCCACAGATACGCAGTATTTT. Full variable domain (rest looked up from reference TRBV2 and TRBJ2-3): EPEVTQTPSHQVTQMGQEVILRCVPISNHLYFYWYRQILGQKVEFLVSFYNNEISEKSEIFDDQFSVERPDGSNFTLKIRSTKLEDSAMYFCASSELAGATDTQYFGPGTRLTVL.

This clone was counted between two and nine times. The gene calls are TRBV7-2 and TRBJ2-1; 10 nucleotides line up with TRBD2. The CDR3 contains 15 residues. The junction had 10 bases not matched to a gene; V was cut back by 7 bases and J by 7 bases. Looked up from germline, CDR1 is SGHTA and CDR2 is FQGNSA. The CDR3 loop reads CASNLERGGWNEQFF. The CDR3 DNA reads TGTGCCAGCAACCTCGAGCGGGGGGGCTGGAATGAGCAGTTCTTC.

The CDR3 nucleotides are TGTGCCACCACAAGGGGTATTGGCTACAATGAGCAGTTCTTC. Its translation is CATTRGIGYNEQFF. The gene calls are TRBV5-4 and TRBJ2-1; D may be TRBD1 (5 bases). V was cut by 9 bases and J by 3 bases, with 16 bases left in between. CDR3 length equals 14 residues. The germline V gene has CDR1 SGHNT and CDR2 YYREEE (reference sequence).

The chain carries TRBV2 and TRBJ2-5; 10 nucleotides line up with TRBD2. The ends lost 4 bases at V and 2 bases at J; junction bases unmatched: 4. The CDR3 has 15 amino acids. Looked up from germline, CDR1 is SNHLY and CDR2 is FYNNEI. The CDR3 loop is CASSARTSGQETQYF. The CDR3 DNA is TGTGCCAGCAGTGCCAGGACTAGCGGACAAGAGACCCAGTACTTC. The full variable domain, in which reference TRBV2 and TRBJ2-5 provide the parts outside the CDR3, is EPEVTQTPSHQVTQMGQEVILRCVPISNHLYFYWYRQILGQKVEFLVSFYNNEISEKSEIFDDQFSVERPDGSNFTLKIRSTKLEDSAMYFCASSARTSGQETQYFGPGTRLLVL.

The chain recombines TRBV5-4 with TRBJ1-2, with D possibly being TRBD1 (5 bases). The CDR3 spans 14 residues. The germline gives CDR1 SGHNT, CDR2 YYREEE (reference sequence). Trimming cost V 1 base and J 4 bases, with 11 bases left between them. The CDR3 here is CASSLRQGSYGYTF. DNA for the CDR3: TGTGCCAGCAGCTTGCGTCAGGGAAGCTATGGCTACACCTTC.

This chain links TRBV6-5 with TRBJ1-5; no clear D. The CDR3 totals 15 residues. Trimming took off 0 bases at V and 3 bases at J, with 9 bases between the two ends. Germline V gene lookup returns CDR1 MNHEY and CDR2 SVGAGI. In DNA, the CDR3 is TGTGCCAGCAGTTACTCGAGTCGGTCCAATCAGCCCCAGCATTTT. Its protein is CASSYSSRSNQPQHF.

In this sample, this clone turned up a few times. The chain joins TRBV28 to TRBJ1-5, with D tentatively TRBD1 (6 bases). Germline assignment: CDR1 MDHEN and CDR2 SYDVKM. The CDR3 sequence is 15 residues long. The V and J ends lost 5 bases and 2 bases respectively, with 13 bases between them. The CDR3 region is CASSPPGAGNQPQHF. CDR3 coding DNA: TGTGCCAGCAGTCCCCCGGGGGCCGGCAATCAGCCCCAGCATTTT.